This T cell receptor beta chain was sequenced in a study of CD8+ T cells in alopecia areata. Once RNA had been extracted, it was reverse transcribed into cDNA to act as the sequencing template. Sequenced by immunoSEQ multiplex PCR; TCRdb stores in-frame clones only, minus some. The sample holds approximately 29,000 clones; more than 60% are singletons and the top ten take approximately 18%. The CDR3 has 13 amino acids. After removal of 3 bases from V and 6 bases from J, the junction contained 5 bases not matched to a gene. Germline CDR1 and CDR2: LNHDA and SQIVND (reference sequence). Researchers gathered lesional scalp punch biopsies and peripheral blood from patients with alopecia areata. The sample holds a few counts of this clone.

J is TRBJ2-7 and V is TRBV19; 7 bases match TRBD2. This receptor was identified in a human donor with alopecia areata. The specimen sequenced was NKG2D-low CD8+ T cells sorted from blood. CDR3 DNA: TGTGCCAGTAGTATCGGGGGGACTTCCGAGCAGTACTTC. Translating gives CASSIGGTSEQYF.